This is a list of T cell receptor beta chains from one sample in a study of blood T cell repertoires in COVID-19. Only in-frame clones appear in the TCRdb table, and some are missing; sequencing was by immunoSEQ multiplex PCR. Of 55,000 to 75,000 clones detected, around 85% appear once; the ten largest clones hold roughly 27%. The material sequenced was peripheral blood. The source of these receptors is a man between 65 and 80 years old with acute or convalescent COVID-19. The CDR3 runs from the conserved cysteine through the conserved F or W. A D gene is named only where the DNA matches it firmly. Size is stated for part of the rows, as once, few or many counts, or as a class when the clone is expanded.

J gene,V gene,clone size,CDR3 length,D gene,CDR3 protein,CDR3 DNA
TRBJ1-3,TRBV19,once,18,TRBD1,CASSIERWDRGMENTIYF,TGTGCCAGTAGTATAGAAAGATGGGACAGGGGGATGGAAAACACCATATATTTT
TRBJ2-5,TRBV7-8,.,12,.,CASSPRQETQYF,TGTGCCAGCAGCCCTCGGCAAGAGACCCAGTACTTC
TRBJ2-2,TRBV5-1,.,16,TRBD1,CASSSTGTGDTGELFF,TGCGCCAGCAGCTCTACCGGGACAGGGGACACCGGGGAGCTGTTTTTT
TRBJ2-7,TRBV18,.,17,TRBD2,CASSPPSLAGGPYEQYF,TGTGCCAGCTCACCACCGTCCTTAGCGGGAGGGCCCTACGAGCAGTACTTC
TRBJ2-2,TRBV4-2,once,16,.,CASSQDRVEGAGELFF,TGTGCCAGCAGCCAAGATCGGGTGGAGGGAGCCGGGGAGCTGTTTTTT
TRBJ1-1,TRBV6-5,.,15,.,CASSLAGGLSTEAFF,TGTGCCAGCAGCCTAGCTGGAGGGTTAAGCACTGAAGCTTTCTTT
TRBJ1-1,TRBV30,.,15,.,CAWTRRGYVGTEAFF,TGTGCCTGGACAAGACGGGGGTATGTGGGCACTGAAGCTTTCTTT
TRBJ2-7,TRBV30,.,14,.,CAWSLAGASYEQYF,TGTGCCTGGAGTCTCGCGGGCGCGTCCTACGAGCAGTACTTC
TRBJ1-6,TRBV6-5,.,14,.,CATRAGVPGSPLHF,TGTGCCACAAGAGCGGGGGTCCCCGGTTCACCCCTCCACTTT
TRBJ1-6,TRBV29-1,.,13,TRBD1,CSAGDSYNSPLHF,TGCAGCGCAGGGGACAGTTATAATTCACCCCTCCACTTT
TRBJ1-2,TRBV6-5,.,13,.,CASSLRGDGGYTF,TGTGCCAGCTCCCTCCGGGGGGACGGTGGCTACACCTTC
TRBJ1-4,TRBV4-3,.,14,.,CASSPYLDTEKLFF,TGCGCCAGCAGCCCTTACTTAGATACCGAAAAACTGTTTTTT
TRBJ1-2,TRBV6-1,few,13,.,CASSETGLYGYTF,TGTGCCAGCAGTGAAACAGGGCTCTATGGCTACACCTTC
TRBJ2-5,TRBV11-3,.,15,TRBD1,CASSSGTGGGETQYF,TGTGCCAGCAGCTCCGGGACAGGGGGCGGAGAGACCCAGTACTTC
TRBJ2-7,TRBV3-1/TRBV3-2,.,15,.,CASSPYAGLTYEQYF,TGTGCCAGCAGCCCTTACGCGGGACTCACCTACGAGCAGTACTTC
TRBJ2-7,TRBV12-5,.,13,.,CASARYSSYEQYF,TGTGCTAGTGCCCGTTACAGCTCCTACGAGCAGTACTTC
TRBJ1-4,TRBV14,.,16,TRBD1,CASSLRTGSGDEKLFF,TGTGCCAGCAGCCTCCGGACAGGTTCGGGAGATGAAAAACTGTTTTTT
TRBJ2-7,TRBV30,.,15,TRBD1,CAWSPGTGAPYEQYF,TGTGCCTGGAGTCCAGGGACAGGGGCTCCCTACGAGCAGTACTTC
TRBJ1-2,TRBV6-5,.,13,.,CASRPAGGSGYTF,TGTGCCAGCAGGCCAGCGGGGGGTAGTGGCTACACCTTC
TRBJ2-1,TRBV7-3,.,16,TRBD2,CASSSTTSATHNEQFF,TGTGCCAGCAGCTCGACGACTAGCGCTACCCACAATGAGCAGTTCTTC
TRBJ2-1,TRBV7-3,many,17,.,CASSPHPAERSYNEQFF,TGTGCCAGCAGCCCCCATCCAGCGGAACGCTCCTACAATGAGCAGTTCTTC
TRBJ1-5,TRBV28,.,17,TRBD1,CASSLASATGVDQPQHF,TGTGCCAGCAGCCTGGCCTCCGCGACAGGGGTGGATCAGCCCCAGCATTTT
TRBJ2-3,TRBV19,few,17,TRBD1,CASSLKGTGLSTDTQYF,TGTGCCAGTAGCCTAAAGGGGACAGGGCTTAGCACAGATACGCAGTATTTT
TRBJ2-7,TRBV6-1,.,15,.,CASSESATEVYEQYF,TGTGCCAGCAGTGAATCGGCGACAGAGGTCTACGAGCAGTACTTC
TRBJ2-5,TRBV4-1,.,17,TRBD2,CASSQETGGSLRETQYF,TGCGCCAGCAGCCAAGAGACTGGCGGGAGCTTGAGAGAGACCCAGTACTTC
TRBJ2-7,TRBV11-3,.,14,TRBD2,CASSLGGSSYEQYF,TGTGCCAGCAGCTTAGGCGGGAGCTCCTACGAGCAGTACTTC
TRBJ1-5,TRBV4-2,once,17,TRBD1,CASSQDKQGEWNQPQHF,TGTGCCAGCAGCCAAGATAAACAGGGGGAATGGAATCAGCCCCAGCATTTT
TRBJ2-2,TRBV6-1,few,15,.,CASSDSTSLTGELFF,TGTGCCAGCAGTGACAGCACTAGCCTTACCGGGGAGCTGTTTTTT
TRBJ1-1,TRBV18,.,13,TRBD1,CASSPGQGQGPFF,TGTGCCAGCTCACCAGGACAGGGGCAGGGGCCTTTCTTT
TRBJ1-5,TRBV6-5,.,15,.,CASSYSRDMNQPQHF,TGTGCCAGCAGTTACTCCCGGGACATGAATCAGCCCCAGCATTTT
TRBJ2-5,TRBV7-9,.,14,TRBD2,CASRLAEGQETQYF,TGTGCCAGCAGACTAGCGGAAGGCCAAGAGACCCAGTACTTC
TRBJ2-5,TRBV29-1,.,16,TRBD2,CSVGGLAGGIQETQYF,TGCAGCGTTGGGGGACTAGCGGGAGGTATCCAAGAGACCCAGTACTTC
TRBJ2-3,TRBV4-2,.,18,.,CASSQVFNTAGRRHTQYF,TGTGCCAGCAGCCAAGTATTTAATACGGCGGGACGTCGGCATACGCAGTATTTT
TRBJ1-1,TRBV12-5,.,17,.,CASGPMEGWLGNTEAFF,TGTGCTAGTGGCCCCATGGAGGGATGGTTGGGGAACACTGAAGCTTTCTTT
TRBJ1-4,TRBV7-9,.,15,.,CASSLVVVSDEKLFF,TGTGCCAGCAGCTTAGTGGTCGTTTCGGATGAAAAACTGTTTTTT
TRBJ1-1,TRBV5-5,.,16,.,CASSLLAGLLGTEAFF,TGTGCCAGCAGCTTGTTGGCAGGGCTCCTGGGCACTGAAGCTTTCTTT
TRBJ2-3,TRBV27,.,15,.,CASSFAGAGKDTQYF,TGTGCCAGCAGTTTTGCAGGGGCAGGGAAGGATACGCAGTATTTT
TRBJ2-4,TRBV27,.,19,TRBD2,CASSIIAGGPRSPKNIQYF,TGTGCCAGCAGTATCATAGCGGGAGGGCCGAGATCGCCCAAAAACATTCAGTACTTC
TRBJ1-1,TRBV28,.,15,TRBD1,CASSAPGGLGTEAFF,TGTGCCAGCAGCGCGCCAGGGGGGCTTGGCACTGAAGCTTTCTTT
TRBJ2-1,TRBV4-2,once,15,.,CASRGGREPFNEQFF,TGTGCCAGCAGGGGGGGGCGGGAGCCCTTCAATGAGCAGTTCTTC
TRBJ2-3,TRBV29-1,.,14,.,CSVEEWQGRDTQYF,TGCAGCGTTGAAGAATGGCAGGGTCGAGATACGCAGTATTTT
TRBJ1-6,TRBV4-2,.,17,.,CASSQEATPRHNSPLHF,TGTGCCAGCAGCCAAGAGGCAACCCCGAGGCATAATTCACCCCTCCACTTT
TRBJ2-1,TRBV4-1,.,17,TRBD1,CASSQGPGQGIQNEQFF,TGCGCCAGCAGCCAGGGACCGGGACAGGGGATCCAGAATGAGCAGTTCTTC
TRBJ2-3,TRBV30,.,14,.,CAWSVGAGTDTQYF,TGTGCCTGGAGTGTGGGGGCTGGGACAGATACGCAGTATTTT
TRBJ1-1,TRBV6-5,few,13,.,CASRITENTEAFF,TGTGCCAGCAGGATTACAGAGAACACTGAAGCTTTCTTT
TRBJ2-3,TRBV7-6,.,16,TRBD2,CASSPSRTSVSNTQYF,TGTGCCAGCAGCCCCTCCAGGACTAGCGTTTCGAATACGCAGTATTTT
TRBJ1-5,TRBV6-1,once,12,.,CASSEQNQPQHF,TGTGCCAGCAGTGAACAGAATCAGCCCCAGCATTTT